This T cell receptor (beta chain) is drawn from a study of blood T cell repertoires in COVID-19. Participants were aged roughly 18 to 100 years from approximately 25 US areas. This CDR3 has 16 amino acids. Germline values: CDR1 ENHRY, CDR2 SYGVKD. Losses at the gene ends were 5 bases for V and 4 bases for J; bases not matched to a gene: 7. Sequencing used immunoSEQ multiplex PCR; TCRdb keeps in-frame clones, though not all of them. The table lists 150,000 or so clones, approximately 78% of them singletons. The clonotype originates from a woman in her fifties or sixties who had recovered from COVID-19. The chain employs TRBV10-3 and TRBJ1-5, with 11 bases aligning to TRBD1. The sample consisted of PBMCs or T cells enriched from blood (not recorded which). The CDR3 DNA follows: TGTGCCATCAGTACGGGGACAGGGGGTATGAATCAGCCCCAGCATTTT. It encodes CAISTGTGGMNQPQHF.